This entry concerns a single TCR beta chain. The data were obtained in a study of T-cell reconstitution after alpha-beta-depleted transplantation in children. Germline assignment: CDR1 MDHEN and CDR2 SYDVKM. V lost 6 bases to trimming and J lost 5 bases, with 19 bases between them. The CDR3 is 15 residues long. TCRbeta library preparation incorporated unique molecular identifiers. TCRdb passed the PCR reads through MiXCR, listing each CDR3 protein once. The data hold 330,000 or so distinct CDR3 sequences, with approximately 10% observed a single time. V usage is TRBV28 and J usage is TRBJ2-5, with D perhaps matching TRBD2 (5 bases). The receptor's source is a human donor who donated a stem cell graft to a child with acute lymphoblastic leukemia. The sequencing used PBMCs from the stem cell graft donor, collected from the stem cell graft. The CDR3 region has the DNA TGTGCCAGCAGCCACGGAGGAACCGACGGGGAGACCCAGTACTTC. Translation gives CASSHGGTDGETQYF. Using reference TRBV28 and TRBJ2-5 for the parts outside the CDR3, the full variable domain is DVKVTQSSRYLVKRTGEKVFLECVQDMDHENMFWYRQDPGLGLRLIYFSYDVKMKEKGDIPEGYSVSREKKERFSLILESASTNQTSMYLCASSHGGTDGETQYFGPGTRLLVL.